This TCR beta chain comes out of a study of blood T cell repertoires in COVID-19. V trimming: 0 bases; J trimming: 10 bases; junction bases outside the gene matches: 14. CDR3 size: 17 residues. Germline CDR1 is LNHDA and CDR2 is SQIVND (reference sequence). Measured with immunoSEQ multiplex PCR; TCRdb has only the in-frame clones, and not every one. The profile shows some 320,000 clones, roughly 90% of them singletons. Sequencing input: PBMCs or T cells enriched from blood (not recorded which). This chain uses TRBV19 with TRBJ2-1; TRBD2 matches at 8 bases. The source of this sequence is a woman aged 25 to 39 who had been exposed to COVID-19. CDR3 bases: TGTGCCAGTAGTATAGATCGAGGCGGGGGGCCCGAGGAAGAGCAGTTCTTC. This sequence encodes CASSIDRGGGPEEEQFF.